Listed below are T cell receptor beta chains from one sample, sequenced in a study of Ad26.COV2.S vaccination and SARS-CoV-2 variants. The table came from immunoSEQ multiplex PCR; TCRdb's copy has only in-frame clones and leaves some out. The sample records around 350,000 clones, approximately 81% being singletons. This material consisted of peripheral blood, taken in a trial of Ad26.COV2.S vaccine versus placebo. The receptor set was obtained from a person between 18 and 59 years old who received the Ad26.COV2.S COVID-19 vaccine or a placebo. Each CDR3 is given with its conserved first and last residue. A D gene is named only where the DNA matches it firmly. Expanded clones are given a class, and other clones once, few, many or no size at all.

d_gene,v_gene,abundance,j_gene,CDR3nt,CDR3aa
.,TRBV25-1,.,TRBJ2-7,TGTGCCAGCAGTACCACAGGGTACGAGCAGTACTTC,CASSTTGYEQYF
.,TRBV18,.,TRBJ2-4,TGTGCCAGCTCACCGGACATCCGACTAGCCAAAAACATTCAGTACTTC,CASSPDIRLAKNIQYF
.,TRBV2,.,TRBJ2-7,TGTGCCAGCAGAGGTCGAGGCGAGCAGTACTTC,CASRGRGEQYF
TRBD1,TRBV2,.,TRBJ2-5,TGTGCCAGCAGAAGGACAGGGGGACCCCAAGAGACCCAGTACTTC,CASRRTGGPQETQYF
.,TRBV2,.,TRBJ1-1,TGTGCCAGCAGTGAATTGTCCAACGGGGCTGAAGCTTTCTTT,CASSELSNGAEAFF
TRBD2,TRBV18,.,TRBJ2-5,TGTGCCAGCTCAACGGGACTAGCGGGAGGGATTGAAACCGGAGAGACCCAGTACTTC,CASSTGLAGGIETGETQYF
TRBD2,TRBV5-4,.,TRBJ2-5,TGTGCCAGCACAAAAAGCGGGGGAGTTAAAGAGACCCAGTACTTC,CASTKSGGVKETQYF
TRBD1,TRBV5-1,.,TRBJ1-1,TGCGCCAGCAGCCGTTCAGGGGGCACTGAAGCTTTCTTT,CASSRSGGTEAFF
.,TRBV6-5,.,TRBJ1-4,TGTGCCAGCAGCATCGACAGGTCTAATGAAAAACTGTTTTTT,CASSIDRSNEKLFF
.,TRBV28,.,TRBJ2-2,TGTGCCAGCAGTTTAGTGGGAAACACCGGGGAGCTGTTTTTT,CASSLVGNTGELFF
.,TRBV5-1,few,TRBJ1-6,TGCGCCAGCAGCTTGGCCGATAAAAATTCACCCCTCCACTTT,CASSLADKNSPLHF
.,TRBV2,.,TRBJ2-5,TGTGCCAGCGGGGCAGAAGAGACCCAGTACTTC,CASGAEETQYF
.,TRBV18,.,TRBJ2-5,TGTGCCAGCTCAGTAGGGCTAAACCAAGAGACCCAGTACTTC,CASSVGLNQETQYF
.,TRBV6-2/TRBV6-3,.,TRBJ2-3,TGTGCCAGCAGCCCGGGCGGAGATACGCAGTATTTT,CASSPGGDTQYF
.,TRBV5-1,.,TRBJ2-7,TGCGCCAGCAGCTTGGGACTTAGAGGCGGGGGCGTGTCCTACGAGCAGTACTTC,CASSLGLRGGGVSYEQYF
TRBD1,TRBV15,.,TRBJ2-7,TGTGCCACCAGCAGAACCGAATACAGGGGTGGGGAGCAGTACTTC,CATSRTEYRGGEQYF
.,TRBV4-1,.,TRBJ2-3,TGCGCCAGCAGCCAAGTGGTGACAGATACGCAGTATTTT,CASSQVVTDTQYF
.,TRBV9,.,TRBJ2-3,TGTGCCAGCAGGCCCGGGCCCACAGGGACAGATACGCAGTATTTT,CASRPGPTGTDTQYF
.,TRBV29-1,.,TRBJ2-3,TGCAGCGTCGGAGGGCCTTTGCGGCCAGATACGCAGTATTTT,CSVGGPLRPDTQYF
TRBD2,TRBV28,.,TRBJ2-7,TGTGCCAGCAGTTTATCTAGCGGGCACTCCTACGAGCAGTACTTC,CASSLSSGHSYEQYF
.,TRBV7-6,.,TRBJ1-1,TGTGCCAGCAGCTCGTGGGCTGAAATGAACACTGAAGCTTTCTTT,CASSSWAEMNTEAFF
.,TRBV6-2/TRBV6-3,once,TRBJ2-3,TGTGCCAGCAGTGGAACAGGGACCACAGATACGCAGTATTTT,CASSGTGTTDTQYF
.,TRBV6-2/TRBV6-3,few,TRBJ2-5,TGTGCCAGCAGTCGAGCGCTTAGTCCAGAGACCCAGTACTTC,CASSRALSPETQYF
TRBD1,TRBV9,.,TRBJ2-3,TGTGCCAGCAGCGTAGGAATGGGACAGGGGGCTACAGATACGCAGTATTTT,CASSVGMGQGATDTQYF
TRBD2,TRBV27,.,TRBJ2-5,TGTGCCAGCAGTTTGGCGGGGGGAGAAGAGACCCAGTACTTC,CASSLAGGEETQYF
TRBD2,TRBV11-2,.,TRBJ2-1,TGTGCCAGCAGCTCGAATAGCGGGGGGCCTCCGGATGAGCAGTTCTTC,CASSSNSGGPPDEQFF
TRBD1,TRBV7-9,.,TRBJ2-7,TGTGCCAGCAGCTTAGAGGGGGCGCGCGAGCAGTACTTC,CASSLEGAREQYF
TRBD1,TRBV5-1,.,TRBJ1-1,TGCGCCAGCAGCTCCCGGACAGGGGAGACTGAAGCTTTCTTT,CASSSRTGETEAFF
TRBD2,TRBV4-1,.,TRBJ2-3,TGCGCCAGCAGCCCTCGACTAGCGGTAGATACGCAGTATTTT,CASSPRLAVDTQYF
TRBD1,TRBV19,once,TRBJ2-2,TGTGCCAGGGACAGGGAATGGAACGGGGAGCTGTTTTTT,CARDREWNGELFF
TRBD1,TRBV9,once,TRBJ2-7,TGTGCCAGCAGCGTAGGACAGGGGGCGGACTACGAGCAGTACTTC,CASSVGQGADYEQYF
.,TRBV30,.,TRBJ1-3,TGTGCCTGGGGCAATGGGGGAACTGGAAACACCATATATTTT,CAWGNGGTGNTIYF
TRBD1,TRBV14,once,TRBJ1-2,TGTGCCAGCAGCCAAGGACCGCAGGGGGCGGTCGATGGCTACACCTTC,CASSQGPQGAVDGYTF
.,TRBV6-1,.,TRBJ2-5,TGTGCCAGCAGTGATCGGCTAAACTCGGAGACCCAGTACTTC,CASSDRLNSETQYF
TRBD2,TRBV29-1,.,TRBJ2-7,TGCAGCGTTGTAGGGACCATAGCGGGCGAGCAGTACTTC,CSVVGTIAGEQYF
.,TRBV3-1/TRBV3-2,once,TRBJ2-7,TGTGCCAGCAGCCAAGGAGTTTCCGAGCAGTACTTC,CASSQGVSEQYF
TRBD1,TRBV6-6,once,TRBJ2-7,TGTGCCAGCAGACCCCCCGGGACAGGGGCCTACGAGCAGTACTTC,CASRPPGTGAYEQYF
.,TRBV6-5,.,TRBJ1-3,TGTGCCAGCAGTTACCGTTTACTATCTGGAAACACCATATATTTT,CASSYRLLSGNTIYF
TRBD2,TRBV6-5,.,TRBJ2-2,TGTGCCAGCAGCTTACTAGCGGGAGAGTCCGGGGAGCTGTTTTTT,CASSLLAGESGELFF
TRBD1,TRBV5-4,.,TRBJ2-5,TGTGCCAGCAGCCCCTACGGGACAGCGTACCAAGAGACCCAGTACTTC,CASSPYGTAYQETQYF